These 20 T cell receptor beta chains were all obtained from the same sample, sequenced in a study of cytomegalovirus exposure and HLA in healthy donors. Use of 60 Vbeta and 13 Jbeta primers characterized the PCR. Profiled with immunoSEQ multiplex PCR; TCRdb holds only in-frame clones, not every one. The sample shows roughly 130,000 clones, around four fifths of them seen only once. Material for sequencing was PBMCs. These receptors were collected from a male donor in good health and CMV-seropositive.

Details on this clone: At one boundary the junction diverges from the germline segment, which might be a read error. The rearrangement links TRBV7-9 to TRBJ2-2; maybe TRBD1 (5 bases). The CDR3 is 12 residues long. Germline V lookup: CDR1 SEHNR, CDR2 FQNEAQ (reference sequence). The CDR3 DNA is TGTTCCAGCAGCCACAGGCCCGGGGAGCTGTTTTTT. This translates into CSSSHRPGELFF.

This chain joins TRBV15 and TRBJ2-5; maybe TRBD1 (6 bases). The V gene lost 0 bases and the J gene lost 3 bases, with 8 bases spanning the gap. This CDR3 comprises 14 residues. Germline CDR1 reads LNHNV; CDR2 reads YYDKDF (reference sequence). The CDR3 region is CATSRDHREETQYF. CDR3 in DNA: TGTGCCACCAGCAGAGATCACAGGGAAGAGACCCAGTACTTC.

The gene calls are TRBV6-1 and TRBJ2-7; possibly TRBD1 for D (5 bases). Germline V gives CDR1 MNHNS, CDR2 SASEGT. There are 15 residues in the CDR3. V lost 5 bases to trimming and J lost 0 bases, with 14 bases between them. CDR3: CASSRSLDSSYEQYF. CDR3 coding DNA: TGTGCCAGCAGTCGTTCCCTAGACAGCTCCTACGAGCAGTACTTC.

The chain recombines TRBV30 with TRBJ2-3; unclear D gene. V was pared by 0 bases and J by 7 bases, with 11 bases between. The CDR3 contains 13 residues. CDR1 is GTSNPN, CDR2 SVGIG, per germline (reference sequence). The CDR3 nucleotides are TGTGCCTGGAGTGTACAAGCAGGAAATACGCAGTATTTT. Protein sequence: CAWSVQAGNTQYF.

The chain uses TRBV19 and TRBJ2-1; D is possibly TRBD2 (5 bases). Germline loops: CDR1 LNHDA, CDR2 SQIVND (reference sequence). CDR3 size: 15 residues. The V end lost 5 bases, the J end lost 3 bases, and 14 bases lay between the germline ends. The CDR3 bases are TGTGCCAGTAGTCCCAGGACCGGGATCTACAATGAGCAGTTCTTC. The encoded protein is CASSPRTGIYNEQFF. The full variable domain, rest sourced from reference TRBV19 and TRBJ2-1, is DGGITQSPKYLFRKEGQNVTLSCEQNLNHDAMYWYRQDPGQGLRLIYYSQIVNDFQKGDIAEGYSVSREKKESFPLTVTSAQKNPTAFYLCASSPRTGIYNEQFFGPGTRLTVL.

This chain links TRBV2 with TRBJ1-6; maybe TRBD1 (6 bases). V lost 4 bases and J 3 bases, leaving 10 bases between the germline ends. Germline V CDR1 and CDR2: SNHLY, FYNNEI. The CDR3 extends over 15 amino acids. DNA for the CDR3: TGTGCCAGCAGTGCCTACAGGGACTATAATTCACCCCTCCACTTT. Its translation: CASSAYRDYNSPLHF.

The chain has TRBV7-9 and TRBJ2-3; TRBD1 agrees at 8 bases. Germline CDR1 SEHNR, CDR2 FQNEAQ (reference sequence). After removal of 3 bases from V and 0 bases from J, the junction contained 5 bases not matched to a gene. The CDR3 consists of 16 residues. CDR3 sequence: CASSLGTGYSTDTQYF. The CDR3 DNA reads as TGTGCCAGCAGCTTGGGGACAGGATATAGCACAGATACGCAGTATTTT.

This rearrangement joins TRBV5-4 to TRBJ1-2; D is perhaps TRBD1 (5 bases). The CDR3 runs 14 residues. Between the trimmed V and J ends, which lost 3 bases and 6 bases, there was a span of 15 bases. Germline V gives CDR1 SGHNT, CDR2 YYREEE (reference sequence). The CDR3 DNA reads as TGTGCCAGCAGCTCCGCCGGGACTCCCAATGGCTACACCTTC. Encoded protein: CASSSAGTPNGYTF. Combining the CDR3 with reference TRBV5-4 and TRBJ1-2 gives the whole variable domain ETGVTQSPTHLIKTRGQQVTLRCSSQSGHNTVSWYQQALGQGPQFIFQYYREEENGRGNFPPRFSGLQFPNYSSELNVNALELDDSALYLCASSSAGTPNGYTFGSGTRLTVV.

The CDR3 nucleotides are TGTGCCAGCAGTTCCAGGACAGGGGCTAGCACAGATACGCAGTATTTT. It codes for CASSSRTGASTDTQYF. The chain is built from TRBV27 and TRBJ2-3, with 9 bases identical to TRBD1. J was trimmed by 0 bases and V by 4 bases; bases with no gene match: 5. CDR3 size: 16 residues. The germline CDR1 and CDR2 sequences are MNHEY and SMNVEV (reference sequence).

This clone was seen more than once but under ten times. The chain employs TRBV10-3 and TRBJ2-3; TRBD2 agrees at 10 bases. The CDR3 runs 14 residues. Trimming cost V 2 bases and J 5 bases; bases outside gene matches: 1. Per the germline V gene, CDR1 is ENHRY and CDR2 is SYGVKD. The CDR3: CAISEVAGGDTQYF. As DNA, the CDR3 is TGTGCCATCAGTGAGGTAGCGGGGGGAGATACGCAGTATTTT.

V usage is TRBV27 and J usage is TRBJ2-2; D may be TRBD2 (6 bases). V was cut by 3 bases and J by 2 bases, with 13 bases left in between. Germline V CDR1 and CDR2: MNHEY, SMNVEV (reference sequence). This CDR3 has 16 amino acids. The CDR3 DNA sequence: TGTGCCAGCAGTTTTATTGGAGGGCTAAACACCGGGGAGCTGTTTTTT. Amino acids: CASSFIGGLNTGELFF.

This chain connects TRBV4-3 to TRBJ2-7; no clear D. V lost 0 bases and J 1 base, leaving 7 bases between the germline ends. Germline V CDR1 and CDR2: LGHNA, YSLEER. The CDR3 length is 14 residues. CDR3 DNA: TGCGCCAGCAGCCAAGATACCGGTTCCTACGAGCAGTACTTC. Protein sequence: CASSQDTGSYEQYF.

The chain links TRBV10-3 to TRBJ1-2, with D maybe TRBD1 (6 bases). Trimming removed 0 bases from V and 4 bases from J, with 12 bases in between. CDR1 and CDR2 from the germline V gene are ENHRY and SYGVKD. This CDR3 has 15 residues. The CDR3 DNA sequence: TGTGCCATCAGTGAGTCGCGGGGGCAGAGCTATGGCTACACCTTC. As protein: CAISESRGQSYGYTF.

This clone was seen just once. This rearrangement joins TRBV6-1 to TRBJ2-7, with D possibly being TRBD1 (5 bases). The length of the CDR3 is 15 residues. Trimming shortened V by 2 bases and J by 3 bases, and 14 bases separated the two germline ends. Germline V gene lookup returns CDR1 MNHNS and CDR2 SASEGT. In DNA form, the CDR3 reads TGTGCCAGCAGTGAACAAGTGGGGCTATACTACGAGCAGTACTTC. The encoded protein is CASSEQVGLYYEQYF.

The count of this clone is one. The CDR3 DNA sequence: TGTGCCAGCTCACCGAGTTCTGATACGCAGTATTTT. Protein sequence: CASSPSSDTQYF. The chain uses TRBV18 and TRBJ2-3; no clear D. The CDR3 is 12 amino acids. CDR1 and CDR2 from the germline V gene are KGHSH and LQKENI. The germline V and J ends were trimmed by 3 bases and 6 bases, with 7 bases remaining between them. Using reference TRBV18 and TRBJ2-3 for the parts outside the CDR3, the full variable domain is NAGVMQNPRHLVRRRGQEARLRCSPMKGHSHVYWYRQLPEEGLKFMVYLQKENIIDESGMPKERFSAEFPKEGPSILRIQQVVRGDSAAYFCASSPSSDTQYFGPGTRLTVL.

This clone was detected a few times. The chain recombines TRBV9 with TRBJ2-1, with 7 bases fitting TRBD1. With 4 bases clipped from V and 5 bases from J, the junction kept 9 bases outside the gene matches. There are 15 residues in the CDR3. The germline V gene has CDR1 SGDLS and CDR2 YYNGEE. The CDR3, as DNA: TGTGCCAGCAGCCCTCAGGACAGGTCTGACAATGAGCAGTTCTTC. As protein: CASSPQDRSDNEQFF.

The CDR3 coding sequence is TGTGCCAGCAGTGAAGCGAGGTGGGACACTGAAGCTTTCTTT. Its translation is CASSEARWDTEAFF. The chain carries TRBV6-1 and TRBJ1-1; D is unresolved. Germline values: CDR1 MNHNS, CDR2 SASEGT. The V end was cut by 0 bases, the J end by 3 bases, with 8 bases between. The CDR3 loop spans 14 amino acids.

The chain carries TRBV2 and TRBJ2-2, with TRBD1 as a possible D gene (5 bases). Per germline, CDR1 SNHLY and CDR2 FYNNEI. The CDR3 extends over 14 amino acids. Between the trimmed V and J ends, which lost 7 bases and 6 bases, there was a span of 15 bases. CDR3 in DNA: TGTGCCAGCAAGAAAGGCGTGGGGCCCGGGGAGCTGTTTTTT. It yields the protein CASKKGVGPGELFF.

The count of this clone is one. The chain links TRBV10-1 to TRBJ2-7; the match to TRBD2 covers 7 bases. The CDR3 totals 14 residues. V was pared by 2 bases and J by 5 bases, with 6 bases of the junction left unmatched. CDR1 WNHNN and CDR2 SYGVQD come from the germline V gene (reference sequence). DNA of the CDR3: TGCGCCAGCAGTGAGAGTCGACTAGCTGACGAGCAGTACTTC. As protein: CASSESRLADEQYF.

This chain uses TRBV27 with TRBJ2-1; D perhaps matches TRBD2 (8 bases). The CDR3 is made up of 13 amino acids. Germline V gene lookup returns CDR1 MNHEY and CDR2 SMNVEV (reference sequence). The V and J ends lost 8 bases and 8 bases respectively, with 16 bases between them. In DNA, the CDR3 is TGTGCCAGCCAACGGGAGGGGGCGTATGAGCAGTTCTTC. It yields the protein CASQREGAYEQFF.